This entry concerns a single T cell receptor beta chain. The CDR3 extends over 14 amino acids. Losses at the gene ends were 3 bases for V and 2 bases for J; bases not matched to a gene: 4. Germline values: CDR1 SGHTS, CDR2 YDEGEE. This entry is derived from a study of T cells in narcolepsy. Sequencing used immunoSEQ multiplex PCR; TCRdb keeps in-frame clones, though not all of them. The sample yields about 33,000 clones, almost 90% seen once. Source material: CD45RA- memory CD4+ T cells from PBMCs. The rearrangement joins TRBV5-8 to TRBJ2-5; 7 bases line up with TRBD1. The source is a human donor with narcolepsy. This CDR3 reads CASSSTGLQETQYF. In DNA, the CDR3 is TGTGCCAGCAGCTCGACAGGGTTGCAAGAGACCCAGTACTTC.